One and the same sample provided the 27 T cell receptor beta chains below, sequenced in a study of T-cell reconstitution after alpha-beta-depleted transplantation in children. Unique molecular identifiers were incorporated into the prepared TCRbeta library. From the PCR reads, TCRdb called clonotypes with MiXCR, one entry per CDR3 protein. In the table there are some 120,000 distinct CDR3 sequences, under 25% of which are singletons. Source: PBMCs, mostly from graft donor cells, taken 180 days after TCRalphabeta/CD19-depleted stem cell transplant. The source of these receptors is a male patient between 2 and 10 years old who had a stem cell transplant for chronic granulomatous disease, so the T cells may come from the graft donor.

In its sample, this clonotype was seen many times. The chain employs TRBV5-1 and TRBJ2-3, with unresolved D. The CDR3 has 15 amino acids. Germline CDR1 reads SGHRS; CDR2 reads YFSETQ. V lost 0 bases, J lost 2 bases, and 10 bases lay in between. The CDR3 spells CASSLVGIVTDTQYF. The CDR3 DNA reads as TGCGCCAGCAGCTTGGTGGGGATAGTCACAGATACGCAGTATTTT.

V and J are TRBV20-1 and TRBJ1-6, with D possibly matching TRBD1 (5 bases). The CDR3 spans 18 residues. The germline V and J ends were trimmed by 3 bases and 0 bases, with 18 bases remaining between them. The germline V gene encodes CDR1 DFQATT and CDR2 SNEGSKA (reference sequence). The CDR3, as DNA: TGCAGTGCTAGTTCCGGGGCAGCCACGAGCTCCTATAATTCACCCCTCCACTTT. It codes for CSASSGAATSSYNSPLHF.

This clonotype came up a few times. The chain employs TRBV7-2 and TRBJ2-5, with 7 bases identical to TRBD1. V lost 5 bases to trimming and J lost 2 bases; unmatched junction nucleotides: 5. Germline assignment: CDR1 SGHTA and CDR2 FQGNSA. The CDR3 runs to 14 residues. The CDR3 protein is CASSVGGGQETQYF. The CDR3 DNA reads TGTGCCAGCAGCGTAGGGGGCGGACAAGAGACCCAGTACTTC.

This clonotype was observed a few times. The chain recombines TRBV27 with TRBJ2-5, with D tentatively TRBD1 or TRBD2 (5 bases each). The CDR3 is 15 residues long. In germline, CDR1 is MNHEY, CDR2 SMNVEV (reference sequence). Trimming shortened V by 6 bases and J by 5 bases, and 19 bases separated the two germline ends. CDR3: CASRPNRDAVETQYF. CDR3 coding DNA: TGTGCCAGCAGACCCAACCGGGACGCAGTGGAGACCCAGTACTTC.

The chain employs TRBV24-1 and TRBJ2-2; D not resolved. CDR3 size: 17 residues. Germline V gene lookup returns CDR1 KGHDR and CDR2 SFDVKD. V shed 3 bases and J shed 4 bases, with 17 bases lying between them. The CDR3 here is CATSDNTPGLSTGELFF. CDR3 nucleotide sequence: TGTGCCACCAGTGATAACACTCCGGGCCTTTCCACCGGGGAGCTGTTTTTT.

This clonotype came up many times. The rearrangement links TRBV6-1 to TRBJ2-2; 7 bases fit TRBD2. This CDR3 contains 16 residues. Trimming removed 7 bases from V and 5 bases from J; junction bases left unmatched: 13. CDR1 MNHNS and CDR2 SASEGT come from the germline V gene. The CDR3 region is CASTSHVLALTGELFF. The CDR3, as DNA: TGTGCCAGCACCTCTCACGTACTAGCGCTAACCGGGGAGCTGTTTTTT.

The sample holds a few counts of this clonotype. The gene calls are TRBV6-2 or TRBV6-3 and TRBJ2-5; the match to TRBD2 covers 8 bases. Germline lookup yields CDR1 MNHEY and CDR2 SVGEGT. This CDR3 comprises 12 residues. V was pared by 7 bases and J by 5 bases, with 3 bases of the junction left unmatched. This CDR3 is CASTAGGETQYF. In nucleotides, the CDR3 is TGTGCCAGCACGGCGGGAGGCGAGACCCAGTACTTC.

This chain connects TRBV29-1 to TRBJ1-1; unclear D gene. V lost 4 bases, J lost 4 bases, and 13 bases lay in between. The CDR3 has 13 amino acids. The germline CDR1 and CDR2 sequences are SQVTM and ANQGSEA. The DNA for the CDR3 is TGCAGCGTTGGGGTATCGGAGGGCACTGAAGCTTTCTTT. Translation gives CSVGVSEGTEAFF.

This clonotype was detected many times. The chain couples TRBV4-3 to TRBJ2-1; D is undetermined. The germline V gene encodes CDR1 LGHNA and CDR2 YSLEER. This CDR3 spans 14 amino acids. Trimming cost V 0 bases and J 4 bases, with 7 bases left between them. CDR3: CASSQDLGYNEQFF. Written as DNA, the CDR3 is TGCGCCAGCAGCCAAGATTTGGGATACAATGAGCAGTTCTTC.

The genes are TRBV28 and TRBJ2-3, with TRBD1 as a possible D gene (6 bases). Germline V gene lookup returns CDR1 MDHEN and CDR2 SYDVKM. The germline V and J ends were trimmed by 10 bases and 10 bases, with 27 bases remaining between them. This CDR3 is 15 amino acids long. Here the CDR3 reads CATISPDRLPGSQYF. The CDR3 bases are TGTGCCACCATCTCCCCTGACAGGTTACCCGGGTCGCAGTATTTT.

The genes are TRBV5-6 and TRBJ2-5; D is possibly TRBD1 (6 bases). Germline V gene sequence: CDR1 SGHDT, CDR2 YYEEEE. This CDR3 has 15 amino acids. Between the trimmed V and J ends, which lost 1 base and 3 bases, there was a span of 13 bases. The CDR3 DNA follows: TGTGCCAGCAGCTTGAACACAGGGTGGGAAGAGACCCAGTACTTC. Amino acids: CASSLNTGWEETQYF.

J is TRBJ2-7 and V is TRBV12-3 or TRBV12-4, with D perhaps matching TRBD2 (5 bases). The CDR3 length is 13 residues. The ends were cut back, 6 bases at V and 3 bases at J, with 12 bases in the middle. The CDR3 sequence: CASSRGSVYEQYF. The CDR3 bases are TGTGCCAGCAGCCGGGGATCGGTCTACGAGCAGTACTTC.

This clonotype was found a few times. The chain is built from TRBV12-3 or TRBV12-4 and TRBJ1-3, with D possibly TRBD1 on 5 matching bases. V gave up 2 bases and J gave up 0 bases, with 11 bases separating them. There are 16 residues in the CDR3. As DNA, the CDR3 is TGTGCCAGCAGTTTATGGGGCCCAAGCTCTGGAAACACCATATATTTT. It specifies CASSLWGPSSGNTIYF.

This clonotype was seen at least ten times. The chain couples TRBV5-1 to TRBJ2-3; TRBD2 agrees at 8 bases. The trim removed 4 bases at V and 0 bases at J, leaving 13 bases unmatched. CDR3 size: 18 residues. Germline loops: CDR1 SGHRS, CDR2 YFSETQ. CDR3 nucleotides: TGCGCCAGCAGCCCCTGGGCTAGCGGGTCCTCTAGCACAGATACGCAGTATTTT. Residues: CASSPWASGSSSTDTQYF.

The J gene is TRBJ2-5, the V gene TRBV29-1; maybe TRBD2 (5 bases). Germline CDR1 SQVTM, CDR2 ANQGSEA. Trimming pared 4 bases from V and 2 bases from J, leaving 17 bases between. The CDR3 totals 15 residues. DNA for the CDR3: TGCAGCGTTGTACGGGGTCGGGGTACACAAGAGACCCAGTACTTC. It yields the protein CSVVRGRGTQETQYF.

CDR3 bases: TGTGCCAGCAGTCGAAACAGGGGTTACTCGACTGAAGCTTTCTTT. Its translation is CASSRNRGYSTEAFF. V and J are TRBV6-1 and TRBJ1-1, with 7 nucleotides matching TRBD1. The germline V gene has CDR1 MNHNS and CDR2 SASEGT. J gave up 5 bases and V 5 bases, and 11 bases lay outside the gene matches. CDR3 length: 15 amino acids.

This clonotype was seen a few times. The rearrangement links TRBV5-6 to TRBJ2-6; 8 nucleotides line up with TRBD1. The CDR3 loop spans 18 amino acids. V lost 3 bases to trimming and J lost 0 bases; unmatched junction nucleotides: 8. Germline assignment: CDR1 SGHDT and CDR2 YYEEEE. The chain's CDR3 is CASSSLGQASSGANVLTF. The CDR3 DNA sequence: TGTGCCAGCAGCTCCCTGGGACAGGCAAGCTCTGGGGCCAACGTCCTGACTTTC.

The chain uses TRBV6-1 and TRBJ1-2; D gene ambiguous. V was pared by 2 bases and J by 8 bases, with 6 bases between. Germline CDR1 reads MNHNS; CDR2 reads SASEGT. This CDR3 spans 11 amino acids. The CDR3 DNA reads TGTGCCAGCAGTGAAAGGCTCGGCTACACCTTC. Amino acids: CASSERLGYTF.

This clonotype was detected ten times or more. This chain joins TRBV29-1 and TRBJ2-3, with 7 bases that match TRBD1. The CDR3 has 13 residues. Germline V CDR1 and CDR2: SQVTM, ANQGSEA. J was trimmed by 1 base and V by 7 bases; bases with no gene match: 5. CDR3 sequence (DNA): TGCAGCGCCTCGGGACAGCGCACAGATACGCAGTATTTT. It codes for CSASGQRTDTQYF.

This clonotype showed up many times. The chain combines TRBV29-1 with TRBJ2-5; TRBD2 matches 7 bases. The CDR3 runs 16 residues. With 4 bases clipped from V and 0 bases from J, the junction kept 11 bases outside the gene matches. CDR1 SQVTM and CDR2 ANQGSEA come from the germline V gene. The CDR3 here is CSVGGVSGTYQETQYF. The CDR3 nucleotides are TGCAGCGTTGGAGGGGTAAGCGGGACCTACCAAGAGACCCAGTACTTC. Supplemented by reference TRBV29-1 and TRBJ2-5, the full variable domain reads SAVISQKPSRDICQRGTSLTIQCQVDSQVTMMFWYRQQPGQSLTLIATANQGSEATYESGFVIDKFPISRPNLTFSTLTVSNMSPEDSSIYLCSVGGVSGTYQETQYFGPGTRLLVL.

The chain links TRBV20-1 to TRBJ2-1; TRBD2 agrees at 7 bases. This CDR3 contains 13 residues. Germline V gives CDR1 DFQATT, CDR2 SNEGSKA (reference sequence). The V gene end was trimmed by 6 bases and the J gene end by 3 bases; junction bases not matched to a gene: 5. For the CDR3, the DNA is TGCAGTGCCGAGCGGGGAGGCTACAATGAGCAGTTCTTC. It yields the protein CSAERGGYNEQFF.

The genes are TRBV7-3 and TRBJ2-7, with a weak D call TRBD2 (6 bases). The germline V gene encodes CDR1 SGHTA and CDR2 FQGTGA. The CDR3 has 13 amino acids. The germline V and J ends were trimmed by 6 bases and 9 bases, with 18 bases remaining between them. DNA of the CDR3: TGTGCCAGCAGTACAACCCAGGGAGGTGGGCAGTACTTC. It specifies CASSTTQGGGQYF.

This clonotype has a handful of counts. The V gene is TRBV20-1, the J gene TRBJ2-5; no clear D gene. The CDR3 extends over 15 amino acids. The V end lost 0 bases, the J end lost 3 bases, and 14 bases lay between the germline ends. Germline loops: CDR1 DFQATT, CDR2 SNEGSKA (reference sequence). CDR3 protein: CSARELEQWEETQYF. The CDR3 DNA follows: TGCAGTGCTAGAGAGTTGGAACAGTGGGAAGAGACCCAGTACTTC.

This rearrangement joins TRBV29-1 to TRBJ2-7, with D possibly TRBD1 on 6 matching bases. This CDR3 has 11 amino acids. Trimming shortened V by 7 bases and J by 3 bases, and 10 bases separated the two germline ends. Per the germline V gene, CDR1 is SQVTM and CDR2 is ANQGSEA. The CDR3 DNA reads as TGCAGCGCCTACAGGGACTACGAGCAGTACTTC. It codes for CSAYRDYEQYF.

This clonotype was counted at least ten times. The chain employs TRBV9 and TRBJ2-7; the D is unclear. The CDR3 totals 15 residues. V lost 0 bases to trimming and J lost 2 bases, with 12 bases between them. CDR1 and CDR2 from the germline V gene are SGDLS and YYNGEE. The CDR3 DNA is TGTGCCAGCAGCGTAGAAGGCACCCTACCCTACGAGCAGTACTTC. It encodes CASSVEGTLPYEQYF.

This clonotype was seen only a few times. V usage is TRBV15 and J usage is TRBJ2-5, with a tentative D call TRBD1 (5 bases). V was clipped by 6 bases and J by 2 bases, with 10 bases between them. The length of the CDR3 is 13 residues. Germline CDR1 reads LNHNV; CDR2 reads YYDKDF (reference sequence). The CDR3 coding sequence is TGTGCCACCAGAATCGACAGACAAGAGACCCAGTACTTC. It translates to CATRIDRQETQYF. The full variable domain, rest sourced from reference TRBV15 and TRBJ2-5, is DAMVIQNPRYQVTQFGKPVTLSCSQTLNHNVMYWYQQKSSQAPKLLFHYYDKDFNNEADTPDNFQSRRPNTSFCFLDIRSPGLGDTAMYLCATRIDRQETQYFGPGTRLLVL.

In this sample, this clonotype turned up many times. The gene calls are TRBV29-1 and TRBJ2-5; D is unclear. Germline lookup yields CDR1 SQVTM and CDR2 ANQGSEA. The V and J ends lost 6 bases and 4 bases respectively, with 6 bases between them. This CDR3 has 10 amino acids. The CDR3 spells CSVGRETQYF. The DNA for the CDR3 is TGCAGCGTAGGGCGAGAGACCCAGTACTTC.